In its sample, the clone carrying this T cell receptor (beta chain) was seen once. The antigen is not known. The sample is drawn from a study of T cell responses to AZD1222 COVID-19 vaccine. Notes on the study in general: The peak T cell response came first, and repertoires were sampled only after it. Unmutated variant regions are reportedly the target of nearly half of TCRs that are spike-specific. Donors, mostly white British, included more females; clonal diversity was possibly underestimated. Just 5 or 6 AZD1222 recipients tested seropositive at baseline.

Assay used: immunoSEQ multiplex PCR; TCRdb lists only in-frame clones, some missing. This sample has some 120,000 clones; roughly 88% occur once, and the top ten carry over 7.5%. With 2 bases clipped from V and 3 bases from J, the junction kept 6 bases outside the gene matches. Germline loops: CDR1 MDHEN, CDR2 SYDVKM. The CDR3 has 16 amino acids. The V call is TRBV28, the J call TRBJ2-2; 7 positions match TRBD1. The receptor was derived from an adult in good health. This sample comprised peripheral blood, obtained on day 0 of AZD1222 vaccination. The CDR3 reads CASSLKQGTYTGELFF. The CDR3, as DNA: TGTGCCAGCAGTTTAAAACAGGGGACGTACACCGGGGAGCTGTTTTTT.